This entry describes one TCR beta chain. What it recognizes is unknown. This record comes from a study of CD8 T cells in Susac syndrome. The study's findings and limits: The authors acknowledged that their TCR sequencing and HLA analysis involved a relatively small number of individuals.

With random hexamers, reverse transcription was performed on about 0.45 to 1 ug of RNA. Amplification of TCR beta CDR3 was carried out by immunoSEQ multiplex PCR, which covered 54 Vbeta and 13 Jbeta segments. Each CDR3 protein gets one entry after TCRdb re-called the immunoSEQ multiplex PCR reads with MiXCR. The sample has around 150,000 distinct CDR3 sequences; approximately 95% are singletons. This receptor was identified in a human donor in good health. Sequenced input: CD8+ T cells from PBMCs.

The CDR3: CASSYASQGNEQFF. The CDR3 region has the DNA TGTGCCAGCAGTTACGCGTCGCAGGGAAATGAGCAGTTCTTC. This chain connects TRBV6-5 to TRBJ2-1, with D possibly matching TRBD1 (5 bases). The CDR3 has 14 amino acids. Trimming took 2 bases from V and 7 from J, leaving 12 bases between them. In germline, CDR1 is MNHEY, CDR2 SVGAGI.